These T cell receptor beta chains were read from a single sample in a study of blood T cell repertoires in COVID-19. TCRdb's copy holds only in-frame clones and misses some; the assay was immunoSEQ multiplex PCR. The sample comprises about 37,000 clones, about 91% of which are singletons, and 7.2% rests with the top ten. Material: peripheral blood. All receptors come from a human donor in a cohort sampled during active COVID-19. CDR3s include the opening cysteine and the closing phenylalanine or tryptophan. D genes are given only for firm matches. Clone size appears in some rows only: once, few, many, or a class for an expanded clone.

clone_size cdr3_length d_call j_call v_call cdr3_nt cdr3_aa
- 13 TRBD1 TRBJ1-2 TRBV2 TGTGCCAGCAGTGTCCGGGACAGGTCTGGCTACACCTTC CASSVRDRSGYTF
- 13 - TRBJ2-7 TRBV5-5 TGTGCCAGTCAACGGGACACCGGCTACGAGCAGTACTTC CASQRDTGYEQYF
- 14 - TRBJ2-3 TRBV5-1 TGCGCCAGCAGCTTGGCTCAGGGCACAGATACGCAGTATTTT CASSLAQGTDTQYF
- 14 TRBD1 TRBJ2-2 TRBV24-1 TGTGCCACCGGACAGGGGGGGAACACCGGGGAGCTGTTTTTT CATGQGGNTGELFF
- 14 - TRBJ2-3 TRBV13 TGTGCCAGCAGCCCCGGGTGGGGCACAGATACGCAGTATTTT CASSPGWGTDTQYF
- 22 TRBD2 TRBJ2-1 TRBV7-8 TGTGCCAGCAACTACCGCGAGGCAGGGAAGGGTGTGGGGCGGGAGAAATACAATGAGCAGTTCTTC CASNYREAGKGVGREKYNEQFF
- 19 TRBD2 TRBJ2-3 TRBV11-2 TGTGCCAGCAGCCCCGGGTTACCGGCGGGAGGTACTAGCACAGATACGCAGTATTTT CASSPGLPAGGTSTDTQYF
- 15 TRBD1 TRBJ1-1 TRBV5-1 TGCGCCAGCAGCTTAGGACAGGACTTGAACACTGAAGCTTTCTTT CASSLGQDLNTEAFF
- 15 - TRBJ2-1 TRBV14 TGTGCCAGCAGCCAAGGGGCAGGGAGGTTTCATGAGCAGTTCTTC CASSQGAGRFHEQFF
few 15 TRBD2 TRBJ2-5 TRBV7-3 TGTGCCAGCAGCCCAACAGCGGGGGATCGAGAGACCCAGTACTTC CASSPTAGDRETQYF
- 13 TRBD1 TRBJ1-2 TRBV28 TGTGCCAGCAGTTTGGACAGGGTCTATGGCTACACCTTC CASSLDRVYGYTF
once 14 TRBD1 TRBJ1-2 TRBV28 TGTGCCAGCAGCTTGACCGGGACAGGGAATGGCTACACCTTC CASSLTGTGNGYTF
- 18 - TRBJ2-2 TRBV4-1 TGCGCCAGCAGCCAAGAAGGGCACGGACAGCTTAACACCGGGGAGCTGTTTTTT CASSQEGHGQLNTGELFF
- 17 - TRBJ2-5 TRBV2 TGTGCCAGCAGTTCAGGACAGGTGGGACTAGTCGTGGAGACCCAGTACTTC CASSSGQVGLVVETQYF
- 16 - TRBJ2-7 TRBV7-3 TGTGCCAGCAGAATCATCATCCAGGGCCCTATATACGAGCAGTACTTC CASRIIIQGPIYEQYF
once 12 - TRBJ2-1 TRBV5-4 TGTGCCAGCAGTGATGGTCGGAATGAGCAGTTCTTC CASSDGRNEQFF